These 15 T cell receptor beta chains share one sample of origin, sequenced in a study of T cells in Graves' hyperthyroidism and ophthalmopathy. TCR beta CDR3 sequences were amplified from RNA transcripts. TCR CDR3 underwent first-round RT-PCR with the HTBI primer set. TCRdb redid the calling of the multiplex PCR reads with MiXCR, one entry per CDR3 protein. The table shows 450,000 to 700,000 distinct CDR3 sequences, with about 43% occurring only once. Material for sequencing was peripheral blood or thyroid tissue (not recorded which). Source of these receptors: an adult woman with Graves' disease, either hyperthyroidism or ophthalmopathy (not recorded which).

There are a few counts of this clonotype. One end of the junction varies from germline; a read error may be responsible. The genes are TRBV6-5 and TRBJ1-5; D unresolved. Per the germline V gene, CDR1 is MNHEY and CDR2 is SVGAGI. The CDR3 length is 8 residues. In DNA form, the CDR3 reads TGTGCCAGCAGTGAAGCGAGTTTT. Protein product: CASSEASF.

The chain uses TRBV20-1 and TRBJ2-3; 8 bases are shared with TRBD2. CDR3 size: 14 residues. Per germline, CDR1 DFQATT and CDR2 SNEGSKA (reference sequence). Unmatched junction bases numbered 2, after V lost 1 base and J lost 2 bases. CDR3 sequence (DNA): TGCAGTGCTAGAGGACTAGCGATCACAGATACGCAGTATTTT. This gives the protein CSARGLAITDTQYF.

About this clonotype itself: One end of the junction varies from germline; a read error may be responsible. This chain joins TRBV12-3 or TRBV12-4 and TRBJ1-1, with 7 bases aligning to TRBD1. There are 13 residues in the CDR3. DNA of the CDR3: TGTGCCAGCAGTTTGACAGGGAGGACTGAATCTTTCTTT. It codes for CASSLTGRTESFF.

This clonotype has only one observation. CDR3 in amino acids: CASSAPGMDTRETQYF. CDR3 nucleotides: TGTGCCAGCAGTGCTCCCGGGATGGATACTCGGGAGACCCAGTACTTC. The gene calls are TRBV25-1 and TRBJ2-5; possible D gene TRBD2, 5 bases. V was pared by 4 bases and J by 5 bases, with 20 bases between. Germline CDR1 and CDR2: MGHDK and SYGVNS. The CDR3 has 16 amino acids.

This clonotype was seen many times. CDR3 nucleotide sequence: TGTGCCAGCAGCCGAAGACAGGGGGAGACCCAGTACTTC. Its protein product is CASSRRQGETQYF. The chain has TRBV9 and TRBJ2-5, with TRBD1 matching over 8 bases. The junction had 4 bases not matched to a gene; V was cut back by 4 bases and J by 5 bases. The CDR3 length is 13 residues. The V gene's germline CDR1 is SGDLS and CDR2 YYNGEE.

This clonotype was found many times. The chain links TRBV30 to TRBJ1-6; TRBD1 might be the D (5 bases). Germline assignment: CDR1 GTSNPN and CDR2 SVGIG (reference sequence). The CDR3 is made up of 14 amino acids. The CDR3 loop is CAGTEGTWNSPLHF. Written as DNA, the CDR3 is TGTGCGGGGACCGAGGGGACGTGGAATTCACCCCTCCACTTT.

This clonotype was found many times. The chain joins TRBV7-9 to TRBJ1-1; D is unresolved. V was cut by 5 bases and J by 2 bases, with 12 bases left in between. The CDR3 loop spans 14 amino acids. CDR1 is SEHNR, CDR2 FQNEAQ, per germline (reference sequence). CDR3 coding DNA: TGTGCCAGCAGCCCTAGGCCCGCTAACACTGAAGCTTTCTTT. Translation gives CASSPRPANTEAFF.

The rearrangement joins TRBV29-1 to TRBJ1-1, with TRBD1 as a possible D gene (5 bases). The CDR3 contains 13 residues. V lost 7 bases, J lost 7 bases, and 19 bases lay in between. Germline CDR1 and CDR2: SQVTM and ANQGSEA. The chain's CDR3 is CSGILQGPNEAFF. CDR3 DNA: TGCAGCGGGATCCTTCAGGGTCCGAATGAAGCTTTCTTT.

This clonotype was found many times. The V call is TRBV7-2, the J call TRBJ2-5, with 8 bases that match TRBD2. The germline V gene has CDR1 SGHTA and CDR2 FQGNSA. The junction had 7 bases not matched to a gene; V was cut back by 4 bases and J by 6 bases. CDR3 size: 14 residues. The CDR3 sequence: CASSSGTSWKTQYF. DNA for the CDR3: TGTGCCAGCAGCTCCGGGACTAGTTGGAAGACCCAGTACTTC.

This clonotype showed up just a few times. The J gene is TRBJ2-7, the V gene TRBV2; a possible D gene is TRBD2 (5 bases). Germline values: CDR1 SNHLY, CDR2 FYNNEI. CDR3 length: 19 residues. With 5 bases removed from V and 3 bases from J, the gap between germline ends came to 29 bases. CDR3 in DNA: TGTGCCAGCAGTTACTCGAAACTCCCTAGCCCAGATGCGAGCTACGAGCAGTACTTC. The encoded protein is CASSYSKLPSPDASYEQYF.

CDR3 loop: CASGTGELFF. The CDR3 coding sequence is TGTGCCAGCGGGACAGGGGAGCTGTTTTTT. The J gene is TRBJ2-2, the V gene TRBV12-3 or TRBV12-4, with D maybe TRBD1 (6 bases). The CDR3 sequence is 10 residues long. The V end lost 8 bases, the J end lost 8 bases, and 6 bases lay between the germline ends.

In regard to this clonotype: The germline gene is not matched at one end of the junction; a read error may be the cause. The rearrangement uses TRBV10-3 and TRBJ1-1; D is possibly TRBD1 (5 bases). This CDR3 region has 16 residues. Germline CDR1 ENHRY, CDR2 SYGVKD. Written as DNA, the CDR3 is TGTGCCAGCAGTGAGTCGGGGGTGAGCATGAACACTGAAGCTTTCTTT. Protein product: CASSESGVSMNTEAFF.

This clonotype has more than one count but fewer than ten. This chain joins TRBV29-1 and TRBJ1-1, with 7 bases identical to TRBD1. V dropped 8 bases and J dropped 8; count of bases not matched to a gene: 8. Germline CDR1 SQVTM, CDR2 ANQGSEA. The length of the CDR3 is 11 residues. CDR3 nucleotide sequence: TGCAGCTTGGCGGACAGGATCGAAGCTTTCTTT. Encoded protein: CSLADRIEAFF.

The sample holds one count of this clonotype. The chain recombines TRBV20-1 with TRBJ1-6; D is perhaps TRBD1 (6 bases). Germline V CDR1 and CDR2: DFQATT, SNEGSKA (reference sequence). This CDR3 is 10 amino acids long. V lost 3 bases and J lost 16, with 10 bases in between. The CDR3 spells CSARGGTLHF. CDR3 bases: TGCAGTGCTAGGGGAGGGACACTCCACTTT.

This clonotype has a handful of counts. Here the CDR3 omits its conserved ending phenylalanine or tryptophan, so a read error is the likely source. Because the CDR3's place on the DNA is in doubt, the DNA is left out and the CDR3 is given as listed by TCRdb. The chain recombines TRBV10-3 with TRBJ1-1; the D call in the table, TRBD1, was not verified against the DNA. Per germline, CDR1 ENHRY and CDR2 SYGVKD. Ends included, the CDR3 has 13 residues. This CDR3 reads CGRLTTGGLELCY.